These 2 T cell receptor beta chains were all obtained from the same sample, sequenced in a study of T cell responses to AZD1222 COVID-19 vaccine. Using immunoSEQ multiplex PCR, the repertoire was profiled, and TCRdb retains in-frame clones only, with some absent. This sample has 95,000 to 150,000 clones; more than 80% occur once, and the top ten carry less than 6.5%. The source was peripheral blood, collected on day 0 of AZD1222 vaccination. These receptors originate from an adult in good health.

This clone was seen a handful of times. The chain couples TRBV29-1 to TRBJ2-7; 8 bases match TRBD1. The CDR3 covers 11 residues. CDR1 is SQVTM, CDR2 ANQGSEA, per germline. The junction had 2 bases not matched to a gene; V was cut back by 5 bases and J by 5 bases. The CDR3 sequence: CSVRTGNEQYF. The CDR3 DNA sequence: TGCAGCGTTAGGACAGGGAACGAGCAGTACTTC.

The chain couples TRBV25-1 to TRBJ2-5, with TRBD1 matching 8 bases. There are 16 residues in the CDR3. Looked up from germline, CDR1 is MGHDK and CDR2 is SYGVNS. Trimming at V came to 5 bases and at J to 5 bases, leaving 13 bases not matched to a gene. The CDR3: CASSRRDRSTRETQYF. CDR3 DNA: TGTGCCAGCAGTCGTAGGGACAGGTCTACTAGGGAGACCCAGTACTTC.